This T cell receptor beta chain was observed in a study of T cell repertoires in cytomegalovirus infection. In the study overall: CMV epitopes, recently identified HLA-C-restricted and well-studied HLA-B-restricted, were used. Public TCR beta signatures indicated both CMV infection and matching HLA type. Findings and limits, study-wide: Cumulated frequencies of public TCR beta families served to identify carriers of CMV plus the relevant HLA.

With respect to this clonotype: Its antigen remains unknown.

TCRdb processed the reads anew with MiXCR; each CDR3 protein has one entry. Of 830,000 or so distinct CDR3 sequences listed, around a third are singletons. This CDR3 spans 13 amino acids. With V trimmed by 5 bases and J by 4 bases, 3 bases remained unmatched. Germline assignment: CDR1 SEHNR and CDR2 FQNEAQ (reference sequence). Specimen: cultured CD8+ T cells from PBMCs, collected from culture after CMV antigen stimulation. The chain uses TRBV7-9 and TRBJ1-2, with TRBD1 matching over 8 bases. The source is a human donor in good health (CMV status not recorded). Some clones in this sample may be carry-over from other donors' samples. The CDR3 DNA reads TGTGCCAGCAGCGGGGGACAGGTCTATGGCTACACCTTC. Its protein is CASSGGQVYGYTF.